The 29 T cell receptor beta chains in this list originate from one sample, sequenced in a study of blood T cell repertoires in COVID-19. Clones were sequenced by immunoSEQ multiplex PCR, and TCRdb holds only the in-frame ones, with some missing. The repertoire consists of 220,000 or so clones, with about 85% occurring once and the leading ten covering 9.5% to 13%. The sample consisted of peripheral blood. Receptors were obtained from a woman between 45 and 60 years old with COVID-19, enrolled during active disease.

The chain uses TRBV28 and TRBJ2-7; 10 bases match TRBD1. This CDR3 is built from 17 residues. V lost 5 bases to trimming and J lost 3 bases; unmatched junction nucleotides: 13. Germline V gene lookup returns CDR1 MDHEN and CDR2 SYDVKM. The CDR3 DNA sequence: TGTGCCAGCAGTATCCGGCCGGGACAGGGGTTCGACTACGAGCAGTACTTC. Amino acid sequence: CASSIRPGQGFDYEQYF.

The rearrangement links TRBV2 to TRBJ2-3; 7 positions match TRBD1. Per germline, CDR1 SNHLY and CDR2 FYNNEI. V lost 8 bases to trimming and J lost 1 base; unmatched junction nucleotides: 9. The CDR3 length is 15 residues. The CDR3 bases are TGTGCCAGCCCTAACACAGGGGTCCGCACAGATACGCAGTATTTT. Its protein is CASPNTGVRTDTQYF. Supplemented by reference TRBV2 and TRBJ2-3, the full variable domain reads EPEVTQTPSHQVTQMGQEVILRCVPISNHLYFYWYRQILGQKVEFLVSFYNNEISEKSEIFDDQFSVERPDGSNFTLKIRSTKLEDSAMYFCASPNTGVRTDTQYFGPGTRLTVL.

The chain couples TRBV27 to TRBJ2-3; D remains ambiguous. Per germline, CDR1 MNHEY and CDR2 SMNVEV (reference sequence). Trimming cost V 3 bases and J 5 bases, with 9 bases left between them. The length of the CDR3 is 13 residues. The CDR3 is CASSLIYGDTQYF. The CDR3 DNA reads TGTGCCAGCAGTTTGATATACGGAGATACGCAGTATTTT.

V is TRBV12-3 or TRBV12-4 and J is TRBJ1-2; 8 nucleotides match TRBD1. The J segment lost 4 bases and the V segment lost 7 bases, leaving 5 bases of the junction unmatched. This CDR3 contains 13 residues. CDR3 amino acids: CASMRDRIYGYTF. The CDR3 nucleotides are TGTGCCAGCATGAGGGACAGGATCTATGGCTACACCTTC.

This clone has a single count. The rearrangement joins TRBV9 to TRBJ2-6; D is undetermined. Germline V gives CDR1 SGDLS, CDR2 YYNGEE. This CDR3 spans 15 amino acids. V lost 0 bases, J lost 1 base, and 5 bases lay in between. The CDR3 DNA is TGTGCCAGCAGCGTAGGAGCTTCTGGGGCCAACGTCCTGACTTTC. Its translation is CASSVGASGANVLTF.

This clone was found a few times. The V gene is TRBV28, the J gene TRBJ1-5; D may be TRBD1 (5 bases). The CDR3 extends over 15 amino acids. Germline CDR1 and CDR2: MDHEN and SYDVKM. V shed 2 bases and J shed 5 bases, with 13 bases lying between them. CDR3: CASSLPQEGDQPQHF. DNA for the CDR3: TGTGCCAGCAGTTTACCACAGGAGGGCGATCAGCCCCAGCATTTT.

The chain employs TRBV5-1 and TRBJ2-1, with D possibly matching TRBD2 (6 bases). Germline CDR1 SGHRS, CDR2 YFSETQ. Trimming took off 4 bases at V and 3 bases at J, with 11 bases between the two ends. The CDR3 consists of 14 residues. CDR3 in amino acids: CASSLGTLYNEQFF. DNA of the CDR3: TGCGCCAGCAGCCTCGGGACTCTCTACAATGAGCAGTTCTTC.

The rearrangement uses TRBV9 and TRBJ1-1; 9 bases align to TRBD1. The germline CDR1 and CDR2 sequences are SGDLS and YYNGEE. The length of the CDR3 is 16 residues. V shed 0 bases, J shed 10 bases, and the junction held 13 bases outside the gene matches. This chain's CDR3 is CASSVAPGTGHEGAFF. CDR3 nucleotide sequence: TGTGCCAGCAGCGTAGCTCCCGGGACAGGGCACGAAGGAGCTTTCTTT.

This rearrangement joins TRBV19 to TRBJ1-1; no definite D call. Germline V gene sequence: CDR1 LNHDA, CDR2 SQIVND (reference sequence). V lost 3 bases, J lost 0 bases, and 11 bases lay in between. CDR3 size: 15 residues. The CDR3: CASSIFGRMNTEAFF. CDR3 DNA sequence: TGTGCCAGTAGTATCTTTGGGAGGATGAACACTGAAGCTTTCTTT. Full variable domain (remainder filled in from reference TRBV19 and TRBJ1-1): DGGITQSPKYLFRKEGQNVTLSCEQNLNHDAMYWYRQDPGQGLRLIYYSQIVNDFQKGDIAEGYSVSREKKESFPLTVTSAQKNPTAFYLCASSIFGRMNTEAFFGQGTRLTVV.

This chain connects TRBV10-1 to TRBJ2-2; perhaps TRBD2 as D (6 bases). V lost 6 bases and J 0 bases, leaving 23 bases between the germline ends. This CDR3 comprises 19 residues. Germline V gene data show CDR1 as WNHNN and CDR2 as SYGVQD (reference sequence). Written as DNA, the CDR3 is TGCGCCAGCAGCCTGGTGACCCTGACTAGGGGTACGAACACCGGGGAGCTGTTTTTT. Translation: CASSLVTLTRGTNTGELFF.

The chain has TRBV7-3 and TRBJ2-3; D perhaps matches TRBD1 (5 bases). This CDR3 contains 14 residues. The V end lost 4 bases, the J end lost 5 bases, and 13 bases lay between the germline ends. Per germline, CDR1 SGHTA and CDR2 FQGTGA. As DNA, the CDR3 is TGTGCCAGCAGCTCAAATTCAGGGATAGATACGCAGTATTTT. Translated: CASSSNSGIDTQYF.

V and J are TRBV6-6 and TRBJ1-2; 7 nucleotides align to TRBD1. Germline V CDR1 and CDR2: MNHNY, SVGAGI (reference sequence). There are 15 residues in the CDR3. Unmatched junction bases numbered 4, after V lost 2 bases and J lost 1 base. CDR3 amino acids: CASSYLGQINYGYTF. The CDR3 DNA sequence: TGTGCCAGCAGTTACCTGGGACAGATTAACTATGGCTACACCTTC.

The CDR3 nucleotides read TGTGCCAGCTCACCGCAGGGGTCTTATAATTCACCCCTCCACTTT. This codes for CASSPQGSYNSPLHF. The V and J genes are TRBV18 and TRBJ1-6; a possible D gene is TRBD1 (6 bases). CDR3 length: 15 amino acids. V was trimmed by 3 bases and J by 4 bases, leaving 10 bases between them. The V gene's germline CDR1 is KGHSH and CDR2 LQKENI.

The chain has TRBV12-2 and TRBJ2-7; TRBD1, the table's D call, lacks a check against the DNA. TRBV12-2 has pseudogene status. The CDR3 is 15 residues long. For the CDR3, the DNA is TGTGCAAGTCGCTTAGCGGGAAAGGGGTCCTACGAGCAGTACGTC. It yields the protein CASRLAGKGSYEQYV.

V gene TRBV29-1 combines with J gene TRBJ2-1; 12 bases fit TRBD1. V dropped 3 bases and J dropped 7; count of bases not matched to a gene: 4. This CDR3 comprises 14 residues. In germline, CDR1 is SQVTM, CDR2 ANQGSEA. The CDR3 reads CSVEGQGARNEQFF. The CDR3, as DNA: TGCAGCGTTGAGGGACAGGGGGCGAGAAATGAGCAGTTCTTC.

In DNA form, the CDR3 reads TGTGCCAGTAGTCCAGGGACTAGCGGGGCCTACAATGAGCAGTTCTTC. This sequence encodes CASSPGTSGAYNEQFF. The rearrangement joins TRBV19 to TRBJ2-1; 13 nucleotides agree with TRBD2. V lost 5 bases, J lost 2 bases, and 3 bases stayed unmatched. The CDR3 consists of 16 residues. Germline lookup yields CDR1 LNHDA and CDR2 SQIVND (reference sequence).

V gene TRBV21-1 combines with J gene TRBJ2-2; the table's TRBD2 call for D was not verified on the DNA. TRBV21-1 is deemed a pseudogene. CDR3 length: 11 amino acids. Here the CDR3 DNA reads TGTGCCAGCAGCAAAGCTAGGGAGCTGTTTTTT. It is translated as CASSKARELFF.

The rearrangement joins TRBV7-8 to TRBJ1-1; D unclear. The CDR3 contains 11 residues. Trimming shortened V by 5 bases and J by 8 bases, and 9 bases separated the two germline ends. The germline CDR1 and CDR2 sequences are SGHVS and FQNEAQ. Here the CDR3 reads CASSREGEAFF. As DNA, the CDR3 is TGTGCCAGCAGCCGGGAGGGCGAAGCTTTCTTT.

This clone has only a few counts. The J gene is TRBJ1-4, the V gene TRBV12-3 or TRBV12-4; D not resolved. The CDR3 runs 11 residues. The V and J ends lost 5 bases and 8 bases respectively, with 6 bases between them. The CDR3 nucleotides read TGTGCCAGCAGTCACACCGAAAAACTGTTTTTT. It codes for CASSHTEKLFF.

The chain has TRBV30 and TRBJ2-3, with 7 bases that match TRBD1. Losses at the gene ends were 0 bases for V and 2 bases for J; bases not matched to a gene: 5. The germline V gene has CDR1 GTSNPN and CDR2 SVGIG (reference sequence). There are 15 residues in the CDR3. CDR3 coding DNA: TGTGCCTGGAGTGTACAAGGGACAGACACAGATACGCAGTATTTT. Translating gives CAWSVQGTDTDTQYF.

The chain uses TRBV4-1 and TRBJ1-2; 9 positions agree with TRBD1. Germline V gene lookup returns CDR1 MGHRA and CDR2 YSYEKL. CDR3 size: 17 residues. The J segment lost 0 bases and the V segment lost 6 bases, leaving 11 bases of the junction unmatched. CDR3 bases: TGCGCCAGCAGACTTTTACCCCGGGACAGGGCTAACTATGGCTACACCTTC. Translation: CASRLLPRDRANYGYTF.

This clone was picked up one time. The chain is built from TRBV27 and TRBJ1-6; TRBD1 might be the D (5 bases). Looked up from germline, CDR1 is MNHEY and CDR2 is SMNVEV (reference sequence). V gave up 2 bases and J gave up 5 bases, with 10 bases separating them. The CDR3 totals 15 residues. CDR3 in amino acids: CASSLEGRHNSPLHF. The CDR3 DNA reads TGTGCCAGCAGTTTAGAGGGGAGGCATAATTCACCCCTCCACTTT.

V usage is TRBV24-1 and J usage is TRBJ1-2; 9 bases align to TRBD1. The V gene end was trimmed by 4 bases and the J gene end by 6 bases; junction bases not matched to a gene: 8. The CDR3 totals 15 residues. CDR1 and CDR2 (germline): KGHDR, SFDVKD. CDR3 protein: CATSDPGQGGHGYTF. DNA of the CDR3: TGTGCCACCAGTGACCCGGGACAGGGAGGCCATGGCTACACCTTC.

This clone came up a few times. J is TRBJ1-5 and V is TRBV6-2 or TRBV6-3; TRBD1 aligns across 8 bases. Losses at the gene ends were 6 bases for V and 4 bases for J; bases not matched to a gene: 8. The CDR3 is 15 amino acids. In germline, CDR1 is MNHEY, CDR2 SVGEGT. CDR3 nucleotides: TGTGCCAGCAGCTCCGACAGGGGTCCAAATCAGCCCCAGCATTTT. The encoded protein is CASSSDRGPNQPQHF.

The chain links TRBV10-3 to TRBJ1-6; D possibly corresponds to TRBD1 (6 bases). V lost 6 bases to trimming and J lost 8 bases, with 14 bases between them. CDR3 size: 14 residues. The germline V gene has CDR1 ENHRY and CDR2 SYGVKD. The chain's CDR3 is CAIRGHAIDSPLHF. For the CDR3, the DNA is TGTGCCATCAGGGGACATGCAATCGATTCACCCCTCCACTTT.

This rearrangement joins TRBV3-1 (or the pseudogene TRBV3-2) to TRBJ1-1, with D possibly being TRBD1 (5 bases). Trimming left V 3 bases short and J 1 base short, with 9 bases between. The CDR3 is 14 residues long. The germline gives CDR1 LGHDT, CDR2 YNNKEL (reference sequence). The CDR3 sequence is CASSHLDRNTEAFF. CDR3 DNA: TGTGCCAGCAGCCACCTTGACAGGAACACTGAAGCTTTCTTT.

As DNA, the CDR3 is TGTGCCAGCAGTTGGCAGGTGAGGGCGGGGCCCTCCTACAATGAGCAGTTCTTC. Residues: CASSWQVRAGPSYNEQFF. The J gene is TRBJ2-1, the V gene TRBV27; tentatively, D is TRBD2 (6 bases). Germline V gene data show CDR1 as MNHEY and CDR2 as SMNVEV (reference sequence). V was trimmed by 4 bases and J by 0 bases, leaving 19 bases between them. The CDR3 runs 18 residues.

The CDR3 sequence is CASSLQGSQETQYF. CDR3 bases: TGTGCCAGCAGCCTTCAGGGGTCCCAAGAGACCCAGTACTTC. This chain links TRBV6-5 with TRBJ2-5; D is possibly TRBD1 (6 bases). V gave up 6 bases and J gave up 1 base, with 12 bases separating them. Germline-derived CDR1 and CDR2 are MNHEY and SVGAGI. This CDR3 contains 14 residues.

By share of the sample, this clone is medium-sized. V is TRBV6-5 and J is TRBJ1-5, with D maybe TRBD1 (6 bases). The CDR3 contains 13 residues. The V and J ends lost 6 bases and 5 bases respectively, with 11 bases between them. Germline CDR1 MNHEY, CDR2 SVGAGI. CDR3 nucleotide sequence: TGTGCCAGCAGCCGGACAGAGCATCAGCCCCAGCATTTT. It specifies CASSRTEHQPQHF.